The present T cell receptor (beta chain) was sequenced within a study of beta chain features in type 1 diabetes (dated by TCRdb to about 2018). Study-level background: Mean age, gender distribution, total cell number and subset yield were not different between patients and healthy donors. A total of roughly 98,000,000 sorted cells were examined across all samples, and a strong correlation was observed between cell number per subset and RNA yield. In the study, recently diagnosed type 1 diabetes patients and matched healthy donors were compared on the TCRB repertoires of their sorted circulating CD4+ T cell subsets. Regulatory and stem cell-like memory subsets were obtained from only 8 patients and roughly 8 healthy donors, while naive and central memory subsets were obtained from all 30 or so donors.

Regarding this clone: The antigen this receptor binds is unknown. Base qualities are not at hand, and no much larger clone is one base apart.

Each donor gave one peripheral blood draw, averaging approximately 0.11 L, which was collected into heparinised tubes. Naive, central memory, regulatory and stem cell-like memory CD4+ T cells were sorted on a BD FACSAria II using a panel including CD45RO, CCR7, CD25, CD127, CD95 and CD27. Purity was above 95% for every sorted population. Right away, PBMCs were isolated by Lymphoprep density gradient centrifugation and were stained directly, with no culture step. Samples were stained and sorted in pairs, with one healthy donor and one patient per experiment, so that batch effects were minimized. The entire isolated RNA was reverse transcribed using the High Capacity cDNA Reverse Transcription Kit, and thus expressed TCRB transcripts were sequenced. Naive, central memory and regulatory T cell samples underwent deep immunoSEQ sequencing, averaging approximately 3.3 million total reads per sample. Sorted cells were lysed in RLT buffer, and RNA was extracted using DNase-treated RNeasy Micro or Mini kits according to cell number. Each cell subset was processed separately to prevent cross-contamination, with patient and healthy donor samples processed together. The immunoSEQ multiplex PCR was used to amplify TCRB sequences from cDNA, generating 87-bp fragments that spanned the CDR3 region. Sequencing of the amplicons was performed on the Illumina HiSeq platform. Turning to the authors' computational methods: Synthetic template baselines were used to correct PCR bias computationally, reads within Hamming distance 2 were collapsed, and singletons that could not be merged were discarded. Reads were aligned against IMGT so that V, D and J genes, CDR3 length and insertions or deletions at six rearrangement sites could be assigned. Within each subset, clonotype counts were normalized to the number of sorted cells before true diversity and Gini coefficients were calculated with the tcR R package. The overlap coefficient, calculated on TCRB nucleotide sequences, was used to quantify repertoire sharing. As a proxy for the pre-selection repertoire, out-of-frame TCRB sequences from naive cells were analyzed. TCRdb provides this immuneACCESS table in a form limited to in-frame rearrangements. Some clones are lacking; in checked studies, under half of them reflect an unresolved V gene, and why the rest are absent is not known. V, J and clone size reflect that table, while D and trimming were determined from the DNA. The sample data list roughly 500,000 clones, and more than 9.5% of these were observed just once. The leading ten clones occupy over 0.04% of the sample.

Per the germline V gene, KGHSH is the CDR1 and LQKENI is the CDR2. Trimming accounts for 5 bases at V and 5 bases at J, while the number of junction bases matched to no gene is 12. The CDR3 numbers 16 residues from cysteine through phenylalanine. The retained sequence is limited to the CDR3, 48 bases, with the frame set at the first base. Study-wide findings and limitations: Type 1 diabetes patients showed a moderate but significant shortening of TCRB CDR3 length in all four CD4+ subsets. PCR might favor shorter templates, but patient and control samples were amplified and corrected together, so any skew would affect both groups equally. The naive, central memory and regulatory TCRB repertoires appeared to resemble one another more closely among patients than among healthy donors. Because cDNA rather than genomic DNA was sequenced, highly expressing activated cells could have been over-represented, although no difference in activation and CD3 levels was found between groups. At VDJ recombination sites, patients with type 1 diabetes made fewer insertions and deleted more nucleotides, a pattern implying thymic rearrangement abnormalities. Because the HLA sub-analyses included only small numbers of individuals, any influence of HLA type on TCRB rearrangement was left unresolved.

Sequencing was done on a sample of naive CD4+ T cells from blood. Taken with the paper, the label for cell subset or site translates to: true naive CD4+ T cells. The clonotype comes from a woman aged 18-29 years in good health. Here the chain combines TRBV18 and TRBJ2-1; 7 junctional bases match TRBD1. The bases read TGTGCCAGCTCAGGTCCCGACAGGGTGAGGAACAATGAGCAGTTCTTC. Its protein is CASSGPDRVRNNEQFF.